This TCR beta chain is drawn from a study of OX40 agonist ivuxolimab in advanced cancers. Measured with immunoSEQ multiplex PCR; TCRdb has only the in-frame clones, and not every one. The sample lists about 68,000 clones, around nine tenths occurring once. This CDR3 spans 19 amino acids. Unmatched junction bases numbered 11, after V lost 1 base and J lost 0 bases. Germline loops: CDR1 SEHNR, CDR2 FQNEAQ (reference sequence). Sample: CD4+ or CD8+ T cells sorted from blood, taken in a trial of the OX40 agonist ivuxolimab. This sequence was found in an adult with an advanced solid tumor such as melanoma, head and neck, liver or kidney cancer. The chain uses TRBV7-9 and TRBJ2-1; 8 nucleotides agree with TRBD2. CDR3 sequence: CASSLGPRGSGSSYNEQFF. The CDR3 DNA is TGTGCCAGCAGCTTAGGACCCCGAGGAAGCGGGAGCTCCTACAATGAGCAGTTCTTC.